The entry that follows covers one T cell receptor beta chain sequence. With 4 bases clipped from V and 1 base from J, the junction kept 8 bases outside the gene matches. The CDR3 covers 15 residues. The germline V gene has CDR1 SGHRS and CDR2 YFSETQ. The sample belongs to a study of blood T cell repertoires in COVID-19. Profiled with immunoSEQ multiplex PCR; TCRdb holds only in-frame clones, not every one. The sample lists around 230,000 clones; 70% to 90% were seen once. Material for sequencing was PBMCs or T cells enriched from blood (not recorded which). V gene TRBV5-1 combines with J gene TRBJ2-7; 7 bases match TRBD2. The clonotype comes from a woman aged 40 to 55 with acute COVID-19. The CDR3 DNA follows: TGCGCCAGCAGCAGGGAGGGCCAGGAATCCTACGAGCAGTACTTC. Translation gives CASSREGQESYEQYF.